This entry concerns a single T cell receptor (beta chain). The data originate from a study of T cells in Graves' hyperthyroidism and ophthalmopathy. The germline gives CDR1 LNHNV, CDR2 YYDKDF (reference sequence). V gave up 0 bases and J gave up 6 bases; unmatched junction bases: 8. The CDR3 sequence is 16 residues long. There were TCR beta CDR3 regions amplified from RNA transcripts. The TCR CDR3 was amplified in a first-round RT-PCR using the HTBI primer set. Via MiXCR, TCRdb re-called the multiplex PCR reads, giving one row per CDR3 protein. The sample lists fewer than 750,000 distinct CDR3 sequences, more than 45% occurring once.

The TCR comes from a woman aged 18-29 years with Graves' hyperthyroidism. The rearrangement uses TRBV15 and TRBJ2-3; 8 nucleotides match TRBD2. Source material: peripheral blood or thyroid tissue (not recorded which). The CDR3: CATSRDRAGVTDTQYF. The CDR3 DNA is TGTGCCACCAGCAGAGACCGAGCGGGAGTGACGGATACGCAGTATTTT.